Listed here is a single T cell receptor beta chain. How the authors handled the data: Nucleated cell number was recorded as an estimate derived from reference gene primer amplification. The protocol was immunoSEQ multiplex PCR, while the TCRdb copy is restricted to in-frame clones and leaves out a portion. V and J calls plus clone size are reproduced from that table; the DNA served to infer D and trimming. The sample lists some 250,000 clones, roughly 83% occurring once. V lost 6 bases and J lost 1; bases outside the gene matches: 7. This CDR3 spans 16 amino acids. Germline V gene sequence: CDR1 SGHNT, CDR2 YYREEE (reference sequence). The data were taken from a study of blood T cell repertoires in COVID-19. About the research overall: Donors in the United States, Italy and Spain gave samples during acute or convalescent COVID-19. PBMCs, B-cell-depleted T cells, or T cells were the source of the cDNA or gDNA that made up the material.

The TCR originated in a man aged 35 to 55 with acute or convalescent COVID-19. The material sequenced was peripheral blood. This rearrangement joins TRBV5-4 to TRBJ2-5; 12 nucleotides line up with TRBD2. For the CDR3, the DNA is TGTGCCAGCACCCTAGGGGGACTAGCGGGCCAAGAGACCCAGTACTTC. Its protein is CASTLGGLAGQETQYF.